This entry features one T cell receptor beta chain sequence. The CDR3 contains 15 residues. Germline CDR1 is MDHEN and CDR2 is SYDVKM. The V end was cut by 7 bases, the J end by 8 bases, with 20 bases between. The data belong to a study of blood T cell repertoires in COVID-19. Study overall: Sites across the United States, Italy and Spain contributed samples from acute and convalescent COVID-19. T cells, B-cell-depleted T cells, or PBMCs supplied cDNA or gDNA.

Original methodology: Amplification from reference gene primers served as the basis for estimated nucleated cell counts. Using immunoSEQ multiplex PCR, the repertoire was profiled, and TCRdb retains in-frame clones only, with some absent. V, J and clone size derive from that table, while D and trimming were established from the DNA sequence. This sample has roughly 230,000 clones; about 80% occur once, and the top ten carry approximately 4.4%. The genes are TRBV28 and TRBJ1-4, with D perhaps matching TRBD1 (5 bases). This clonotype was obtained from a man between 45 and 60 years old with active or convalescent COVID-19. Sequencing input: peripheral blood. This CDR3 is CASNPGGVASEKLFF. The CDR3 DNA follows: TGTGCCAGCAACCCCGGGGGGGTCGCTAGCGAAAAACTGTTTTTT. Filled out from reference TRBV28 and TRBJ1-4, the complete variable domain reads DVKVTQSSRYLVKRTGEKVFLECVQDMDHENMFWYRQDPGLGLRLIYFSYDVKMKEKGDIPEGYSVSREKKERFSLILESASTNQTSMYLCASNPGGVASEKLFFGSGTQLSVL.